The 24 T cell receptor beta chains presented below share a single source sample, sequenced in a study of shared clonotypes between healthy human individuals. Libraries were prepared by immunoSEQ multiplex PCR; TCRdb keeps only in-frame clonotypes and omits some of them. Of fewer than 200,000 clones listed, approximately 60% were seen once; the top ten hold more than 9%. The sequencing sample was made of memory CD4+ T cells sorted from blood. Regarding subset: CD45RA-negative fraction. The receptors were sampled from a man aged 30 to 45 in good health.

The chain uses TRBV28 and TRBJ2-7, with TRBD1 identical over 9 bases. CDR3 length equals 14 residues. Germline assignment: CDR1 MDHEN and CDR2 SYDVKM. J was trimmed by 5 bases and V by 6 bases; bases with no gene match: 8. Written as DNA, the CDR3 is TGTGCCAGCAGGCTAACAGGGGGCCTTGACGAGCAGTACTTC. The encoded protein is CASRLTGGLDEQYF.

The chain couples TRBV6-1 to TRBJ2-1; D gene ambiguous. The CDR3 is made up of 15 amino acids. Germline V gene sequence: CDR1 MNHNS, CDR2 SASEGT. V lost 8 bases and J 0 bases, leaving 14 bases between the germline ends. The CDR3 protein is CASLSRLDSYNEQFF. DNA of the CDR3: TGTGCCAGCCTTTCCCGGCTAGACTCCTACAATGAGCAGTTCTTC.

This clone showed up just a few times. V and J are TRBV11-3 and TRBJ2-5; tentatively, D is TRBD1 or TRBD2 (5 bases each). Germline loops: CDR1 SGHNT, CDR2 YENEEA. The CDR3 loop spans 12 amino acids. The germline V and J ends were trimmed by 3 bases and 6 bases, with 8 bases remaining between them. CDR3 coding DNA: TGTGCCAGCAGCTTCCAGGGACAGACCCAGTACTTC. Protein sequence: CASSFQGQTQYF.

CDR3 loop: CASRVRVYSNQPQHF. CDR3 nucleotides: TGTGCCAGTAGAGTCAGGGTATATAGCAATCAGCCCCAGCATTTT. The genes are TRBV19 and TRBJ1-5; D perhaps matches TRBD1 (5 bases). CDR3 length: 15 amino acids. Germline-derived CDR1 and CDR2 are LNHDA and SQIVND (reference sequence). V gave up 6 bases and J gave up 0 bases, with 12 bases separating them.

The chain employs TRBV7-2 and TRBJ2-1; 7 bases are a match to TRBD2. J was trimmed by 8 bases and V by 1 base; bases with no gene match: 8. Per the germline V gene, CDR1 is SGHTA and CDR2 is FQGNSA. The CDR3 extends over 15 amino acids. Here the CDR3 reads CASSLVGTMIYEQFF. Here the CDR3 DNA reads TGTGCCAGCAGCTTAGTTGGGACTATGATATATGAGCAGTTCTTC.

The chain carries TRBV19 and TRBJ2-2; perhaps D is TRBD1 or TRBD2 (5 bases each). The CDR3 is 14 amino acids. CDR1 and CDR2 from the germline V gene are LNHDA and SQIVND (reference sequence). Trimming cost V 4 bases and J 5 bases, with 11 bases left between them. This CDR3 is CASSTGWETGELFF. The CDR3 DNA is TGTGCCAGTAGTACAGGGTGGGAGACCGGGGAGCTGTTTTTT. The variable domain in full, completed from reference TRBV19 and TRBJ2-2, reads DGGITQSPKYLFRKEGQNVTLSCEQNLNHDAMYWYRQDPGQGLRLIYYSQIVNDFQKGDIAEGYSVSREKKESFPLTVTSAQKNPTAFYLCASSTGWETGELFFGEGSRLTVL.

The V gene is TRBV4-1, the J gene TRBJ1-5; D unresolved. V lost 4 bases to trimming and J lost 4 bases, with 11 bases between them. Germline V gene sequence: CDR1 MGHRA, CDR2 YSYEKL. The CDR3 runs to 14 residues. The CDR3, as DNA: TGCGCCAGCAGCCCTATTTTGGGTAATCAGCCCCAGCATTTT. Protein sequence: CASSPILGNQPQHF.

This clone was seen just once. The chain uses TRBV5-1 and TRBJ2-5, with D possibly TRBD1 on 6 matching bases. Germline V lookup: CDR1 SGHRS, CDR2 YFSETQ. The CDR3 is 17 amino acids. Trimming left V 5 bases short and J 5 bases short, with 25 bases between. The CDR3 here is CASSRGWDKGLLETQYF. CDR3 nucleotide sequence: TGCGCCAGCAGTCGTGGTTGGGACAAGGGTCTCCTGGAGACCCAGTACTTC.

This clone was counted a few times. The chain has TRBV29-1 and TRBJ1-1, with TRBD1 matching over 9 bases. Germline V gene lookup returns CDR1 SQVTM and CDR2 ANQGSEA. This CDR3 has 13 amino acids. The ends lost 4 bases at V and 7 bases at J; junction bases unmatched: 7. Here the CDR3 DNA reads TGCAGCGTTGGCCACAGGGGGCTTAATGAAGCTTTCTTT. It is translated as CSVGHRGLNEAFF.

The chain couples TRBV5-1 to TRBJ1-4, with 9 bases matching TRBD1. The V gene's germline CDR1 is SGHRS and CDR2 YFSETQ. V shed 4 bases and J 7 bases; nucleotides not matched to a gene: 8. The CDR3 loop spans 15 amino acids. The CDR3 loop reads CASSGETGGSEKLFF. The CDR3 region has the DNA TGCGCCAGCAGCGGAGAGACAGGGGGAAGTGAAAAACTGTTTTTT. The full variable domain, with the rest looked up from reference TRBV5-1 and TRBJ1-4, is KAGVTQTPRYLIKTRGQQVTLSCSPISGHRSVSWYQQTPGQGLQFLFEYFSETQRNKGNFPGRFSGRQFSNSRSEMNVSTLELGDSALYLCASSGETGGSEKLFFGSGTQLSVL.

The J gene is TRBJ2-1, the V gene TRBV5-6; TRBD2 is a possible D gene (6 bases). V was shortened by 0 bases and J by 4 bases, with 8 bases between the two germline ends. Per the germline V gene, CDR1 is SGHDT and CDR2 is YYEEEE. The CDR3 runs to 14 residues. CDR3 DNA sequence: TGTGCCAGCAGCTTGGGACTAGAATACAATGAGCAGTTCTTC. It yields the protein CASSLGLEYNEQFF.

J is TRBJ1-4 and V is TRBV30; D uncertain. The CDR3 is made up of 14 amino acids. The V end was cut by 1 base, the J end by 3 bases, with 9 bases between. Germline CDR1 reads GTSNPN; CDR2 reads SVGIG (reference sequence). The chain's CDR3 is CAWSAGISNEKLFF. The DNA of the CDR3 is TGTGCCTGGAGTGCAGGAATCTCTAATGAAAAACTGTTTTTT.

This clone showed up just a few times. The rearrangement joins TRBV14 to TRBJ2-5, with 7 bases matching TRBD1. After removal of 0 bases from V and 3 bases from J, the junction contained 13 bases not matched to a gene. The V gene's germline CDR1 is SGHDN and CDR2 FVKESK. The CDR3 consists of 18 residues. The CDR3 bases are TGTGCCAGCAGCCAAGATAGGCTCGGACAGGTCCACAAAGAGACCCAGTACTTC. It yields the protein CASSQDRLGQVHKETQYF.

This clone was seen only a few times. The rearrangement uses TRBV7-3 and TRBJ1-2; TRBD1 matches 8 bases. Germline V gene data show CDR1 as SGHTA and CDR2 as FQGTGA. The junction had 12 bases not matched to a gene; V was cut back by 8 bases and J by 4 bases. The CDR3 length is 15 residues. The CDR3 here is CASRRDEDRVYGYTF. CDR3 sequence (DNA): TGTGCCAGCCGGAGGGATGAGGACAGGGTCTATGGCTACACCTTC.

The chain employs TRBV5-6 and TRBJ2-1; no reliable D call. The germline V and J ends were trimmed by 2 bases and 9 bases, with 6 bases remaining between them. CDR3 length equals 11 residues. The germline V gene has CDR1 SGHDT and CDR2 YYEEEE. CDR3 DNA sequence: TGTGCCAGCAGCTTTCTAGGTGAGCAGTTCTTC. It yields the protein CASSFLGEQFF.

The CDR3 DNA reads as TGTGCCAGCCGGGTTACAGGGTCCAATCAGCCCCAGCATTTT. It yields the protein CASRVTGSNQPQHF. J is TRBJ1-5 and V is TRBV6-1; possible D gene TRBD1, 6 bases. Germline-derived CDR1 and CDR2 are MNHNS and SASEGT. Trimming left V 8 bases short and J 3 bases short, with 14 bases between. The CDR3 length is 14 residues.

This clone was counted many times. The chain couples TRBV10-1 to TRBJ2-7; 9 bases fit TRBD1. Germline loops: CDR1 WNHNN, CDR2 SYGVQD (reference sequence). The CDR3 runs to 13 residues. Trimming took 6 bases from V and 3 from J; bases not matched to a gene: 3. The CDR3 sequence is CASSSGQGYEQYF. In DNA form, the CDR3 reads TGCGCCAGCAGCTCGGGACAGGGCTACGAGCAGTACTTC.

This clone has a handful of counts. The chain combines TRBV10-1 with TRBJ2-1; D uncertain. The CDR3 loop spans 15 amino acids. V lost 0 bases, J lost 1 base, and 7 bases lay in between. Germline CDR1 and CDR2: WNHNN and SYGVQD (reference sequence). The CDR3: CASSESPSSYNEQFF. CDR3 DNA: TGCGCCAGCAGTGAGTCTCCAAGTTCCTACAATGAGCAGTTCTTC.

The CDR3 sequence is CASSFVDRGNTEAFF. The CDR3 DNA is TGTGCCAGCAGTTTCGTGGACAGGGGGAACACTGAAGCTTTCTTT. This chain links TRBV27 with TRBJ1-1; 9 nucleotides match TRBD1. The CDR3 spans 15 residues. From germline, CDR1 is MNHEY and CDR2 SMNVEV (reference sequence). V shed 3 bases and J 1 base; nucleotides not matched to a gene: 3.

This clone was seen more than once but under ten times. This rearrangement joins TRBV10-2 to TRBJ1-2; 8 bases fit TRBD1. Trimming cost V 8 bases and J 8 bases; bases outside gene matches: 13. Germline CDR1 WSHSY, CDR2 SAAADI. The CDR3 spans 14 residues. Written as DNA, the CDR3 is TGCGCCAGCTCAATTGATCAGGGGGCGTGGGGCTACACCTTC. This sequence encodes CASSIDQGAWGYTF.

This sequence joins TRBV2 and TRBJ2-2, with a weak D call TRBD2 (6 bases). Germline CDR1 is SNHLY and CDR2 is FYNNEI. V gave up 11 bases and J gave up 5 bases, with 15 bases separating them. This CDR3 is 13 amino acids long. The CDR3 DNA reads TGTGCCGGCAACAGGAGGGAAACCGGGGAGCTGTTTTTT. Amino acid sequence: CAGNRRETGELFF.

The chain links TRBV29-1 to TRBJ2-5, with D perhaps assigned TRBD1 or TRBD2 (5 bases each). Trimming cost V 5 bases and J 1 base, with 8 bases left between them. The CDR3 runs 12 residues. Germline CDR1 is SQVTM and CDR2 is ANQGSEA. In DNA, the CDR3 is TGCAGCGTTACGGGACGCCAAGAGACCCAGTACTTC. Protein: CSVTGRQETQYF. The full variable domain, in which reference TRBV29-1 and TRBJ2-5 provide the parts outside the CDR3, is SAVISQKPSRDICQRGTSLTIQCQVDSQVTMMFWYRQQPGQSLTLIATANQGSEATYESGFVIDKFPISRPNLTFSTLTVSNMSPEDSSIYLCSVTGRQETQYFGPGTRLLVL.

The CDR3 bases are TGTGCCGGATCGACACAAACGTCCTACAATGAGCAGTTCTTC. It yields the protein CAGSTQTSYNEQFF. The V and J genes are TRBV6-1 and TRBJ2-1; D gene uncertain. Germline-derived CDR1 and CDR2 are MNHNS and SASEGT. V was shortened by 11 bases and J by 1 base, with 15 bases between the two germline ends. The CDR3 extends over 14 amino acids.

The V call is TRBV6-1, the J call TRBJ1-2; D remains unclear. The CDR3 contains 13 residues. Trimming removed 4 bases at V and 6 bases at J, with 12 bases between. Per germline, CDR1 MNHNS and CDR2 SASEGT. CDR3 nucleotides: TGTGCCAGCAGTGCCCGATATCAGCATGGCTACACCTTC. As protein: CASSARYQHGYTF.